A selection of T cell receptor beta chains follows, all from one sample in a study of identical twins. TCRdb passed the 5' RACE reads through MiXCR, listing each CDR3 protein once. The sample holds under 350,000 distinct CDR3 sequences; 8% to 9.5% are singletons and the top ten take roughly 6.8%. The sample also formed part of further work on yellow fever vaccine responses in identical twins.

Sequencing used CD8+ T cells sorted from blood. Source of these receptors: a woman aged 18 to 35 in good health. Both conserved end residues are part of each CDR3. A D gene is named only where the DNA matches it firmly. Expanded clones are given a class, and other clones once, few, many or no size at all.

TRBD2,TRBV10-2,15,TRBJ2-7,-,CASSESWTSGSEQYF,TGCGCCAGCAGTGAGTCATGGACTAGCGGGTCGGAGCAGTACTTC
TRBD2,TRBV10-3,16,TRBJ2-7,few,CAISEASGSFIHEQYF,TGTGCCATCAGTGAGGCTAGCGGGAGTTTTATCCACGAGCAGTACTTC
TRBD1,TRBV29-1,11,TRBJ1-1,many,CSVEEQGGRFF,TGCAGCGTTGAAGAACAGGGGGGGAGGTTCTTT
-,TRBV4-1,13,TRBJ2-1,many,CASSQEDSNEQFF,TGCGCCAGCAGCCAAGAGGACAGCAATGAGCAGTTCTTC
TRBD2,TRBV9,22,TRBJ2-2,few,CASSVAKQGPTSGGTLSGELFF,TGTGCCAGCAGCGTAGCTAAACAGGGACCGACTAGCGGGGGCACTCTAAGCGGGGAGCTGTTTTTT
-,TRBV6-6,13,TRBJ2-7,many,CASTPGFGYEQYF,TGTGCCAGCACCCCAGGGTTCGGGTACGAGCAGTACTTC
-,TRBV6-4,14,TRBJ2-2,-,CASSVRPATGELFF,TGTGCCAGCAGTGTTAGGCCAGCCACCGGGGAGCTGTTTTTT
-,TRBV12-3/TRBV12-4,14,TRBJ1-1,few,CASSSRPSDTEAFF,TGTGCCAGCAGTTCCCGCCCATCCGACACTGAAGCTTTCTTT
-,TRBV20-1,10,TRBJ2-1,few,CSARDGTTTF,TGCAGTGCTAGAGACGGGACCACAACCTTC
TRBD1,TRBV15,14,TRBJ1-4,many,CATSKGQGYEKLFF,TGTGCCACCAGCAAGGGACAGGGGTATGAAAAACTGTTTTTT
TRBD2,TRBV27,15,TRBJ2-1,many,CASSLSSGGFNEQFF,TGTGCCAGCAGTTTATCTAGCGGGGGGTTTAATGAGCAGTTCTTC
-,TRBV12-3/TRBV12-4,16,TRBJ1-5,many,CASSLTDGYSNQPQHF,TGTGCCAGCAGTTTAACAGACGGCTATAGCAATCAGCCCCAGCATTTT
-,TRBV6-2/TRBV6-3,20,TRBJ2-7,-,CASSQVVAAPSHVSTYEQYF,TGTGCCAGCAGCCAAGTGGTAGCGGCTCCCTCTCATGTTTCTACCTACGAGCAGTACTTC
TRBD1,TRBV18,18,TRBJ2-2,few,CASSPTPGQGETTGELFF,TGTGCCAGCTCACCAACTCCAGGACAGGGGGAGACCACCGGGGAGCTGTTTTTT
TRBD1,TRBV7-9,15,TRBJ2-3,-,CASSSPGQGSDTQYF,TGTGCCAGCAGCTCTCCGGGACAGGGCTCAGATACGCAGTATTTT
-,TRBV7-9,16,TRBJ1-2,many,CASSLALREGTYGYTF,TGTGCCAGCAGCTTAGCGTTACGGGAGGGGACCTATGGCTACACCTTC
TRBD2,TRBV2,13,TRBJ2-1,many,CASPGTSGYEQFF,TGTGCCAGTCCGGGGACTAGCGGGTATGAGCAGTTCTTC
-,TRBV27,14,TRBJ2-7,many,CASSPRGSGYEQYF,TGTGCCAGCAGCCCCAGGGGATCTGGCTACGAGCAGTACTTC
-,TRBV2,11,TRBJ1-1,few,CASRGKTEAFF,TGTGCCAGCAGAGGAAAGACTGAAGCTTTCTTT
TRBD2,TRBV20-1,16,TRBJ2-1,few,CSARDSTGLAGIEQFF,TGCAGTGCTAGAGATTCGACGGGACTAGCGGGGATTGAGCAGTTCTTC
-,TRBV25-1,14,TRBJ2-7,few,CASSEFPGSGEQYF,TGTGCCAGCAGTGAATTTCCGGGGTCGGGAGAGCAGTACTTC
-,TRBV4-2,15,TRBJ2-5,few,CASSQEFGPVETQYF,TGTGCCAGCAGCCAAGAATTTGGACCAGTGGAGACCCAGTACTTC
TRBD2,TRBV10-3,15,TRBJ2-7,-,CAISNSLADSYEQYF,TGTGCCATCAGTAATTCACTAGCGGACTCCTACGAGCAGTACTTC
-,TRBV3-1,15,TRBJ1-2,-,CASSQDRKGYYGYTF,TGTGCCAGCAGCCAAGATAGGAAGGGCTACTATGGCTACACCTTC
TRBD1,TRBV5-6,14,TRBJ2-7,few,CASSFRDRTYEQYF,TGTGCCAGCAGCTTCAGGGACAGGACCTACGAGCAGTACTTC
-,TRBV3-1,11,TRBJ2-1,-,CASSQEGEQFF,TGTGCCAGCAGCCAAGAGGGTGAGCAGTTCTTC
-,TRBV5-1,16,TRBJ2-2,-,CASSLVLASITGELFF,TGCGCCAGCAGCTTGGTACTGGCTAGTATAACCGGGGAGCTGTTTTTT
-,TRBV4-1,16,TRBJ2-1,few,CASSHIQGGSYNEQFF,TGCGCCAGCAGCCACATTCAAGGGGGCTCCTACAATGAGCAGTTCTTC
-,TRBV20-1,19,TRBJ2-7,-,CSARDYNRVNSGPSYEQYF,TGCAGTGCTAGAGATTACAACAGGGTTAATAGCGGTCCGTCCTACGAGCAGTACTTC
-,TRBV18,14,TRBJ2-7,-,CASSPHRDSYEQYF,TGTGCCAGCTCACCACACAGGGACTCCTACGAGCAGTACTTC
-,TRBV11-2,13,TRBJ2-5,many,CASSLWRQETQYF,TGTGCCAGCAGCTTATGGCGGCAAGAGACCCAGTACTTC
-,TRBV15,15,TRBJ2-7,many,CATSRASWSSYEQYF,TGTGCCACCAGCAGAGCGAGCTGGAGCTCCTACGAGCAGTACTTC
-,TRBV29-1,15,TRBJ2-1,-,CSVSRLELPYNEQFF,TGCAGCGTCTCGAGACTAGAGCTCCCTTACAATGAGCAGTTCTTC
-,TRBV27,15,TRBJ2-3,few,CASSLSGTSTDTQYF,TGTGCCAGCAGTTTATCTGGGACAAGCACAGATACGCAGTATTTT
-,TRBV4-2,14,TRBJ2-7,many,CASSPELLSYEQYF,TGTGCCAGCAGCCCAGAACTTCTCTCCTACGAGCAGTACTTC